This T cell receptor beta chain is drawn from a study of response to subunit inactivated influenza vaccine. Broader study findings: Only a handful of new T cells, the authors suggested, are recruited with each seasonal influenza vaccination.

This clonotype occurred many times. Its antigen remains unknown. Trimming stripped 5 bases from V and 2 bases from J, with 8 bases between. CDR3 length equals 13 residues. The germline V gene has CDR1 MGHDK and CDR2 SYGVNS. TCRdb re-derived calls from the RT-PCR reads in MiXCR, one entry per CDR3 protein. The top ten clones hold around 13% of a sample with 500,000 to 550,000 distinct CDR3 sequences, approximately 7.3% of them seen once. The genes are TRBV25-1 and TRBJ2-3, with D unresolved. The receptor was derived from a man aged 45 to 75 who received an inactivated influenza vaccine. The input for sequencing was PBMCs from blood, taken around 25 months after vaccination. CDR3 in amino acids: CASSPGVTDTQYF. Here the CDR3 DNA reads TGTGCCAGCAGTCCCGGAGTCACAGATACGCAGTATTTT.